Listed here is a single T cell receptor beta chain. This table comes from immunoSEQ multiplex PCR, and its TCRdb copy is limited to in-frame clones, with some not included. The sample lists some 180,000 clones, 90% to 95% occurring once. These data come from a study of T cell responses to AZD1222 COVID-19 vaccine. Unmatched junction bases numbered 3, after V lost 1 base and J lost 8 bases. The CDR3 totals 13 residues. In germline, CDR1 is SGHAT, CDR2 FQNNGV. Material: peripheral blood, obtained 28 days after the second dose of the MenACWY control vaccine. The receptor comes from an adult who received the MenACWY meningococcal vaccine as a control. The chain uses TRBV11-2 and TRBJ1-2, with 8 bases identical to TRBD1. The CDR3 DNA reads TGTGCCAGCAGCTTAGGGACAGGGAAAGGCTACACCTTC. It encodes CASSLGTGKGYTF.